This T cell receptor beta chain was captured by sequencing in a study of beta chain features in type 1 diabetes. Reverse transcription of all isolated RNA meant that expressed TCRB transcripts were sequenced. The protocol was immunoSEQ multiplex PCR, while the TCRdb copy is restricted to in-frame clones and leaves out a portion. The profile shows roughly 140,000 clones, 6.9% of them singletons. This clone has a handful of counts. CDR3 length: 14 residues. The germline CDR1 and CDR2 sequences are GTSNPN and SVGIG (reference sequence). V was trimmed by 3 bases and J by 3 bases, leaving 15 bases between them.

The clonotype comes from a woman in her 30s in good health. The V and J genes are TRBV30 and TRBJ2-7, with a weak D call TRBD2 (7 bases). Sequencing was done on a sample of central memory CD4+ T cells from blood. CDR3 DNA sequence: TGTGCCTGGAGCGTAGGGGGAGGGGGCTACGAGCAGTACTTC. As protein: CAWSVGGGGYEQYF. Complete variable domain (other parts from reference TRBV30 and TRBJ2-7): SQTIHQWPATLVQPVGSPLSLECTVEGTSNPNLYWYRQAAGRGLQLLFYSVGIGQISSEVPQNLSASRPQDRQFILSSKKLLLSDSGFYLCAWSVGGGGYEQYFGPGTRLTVT.